Listed here are 19 T cell receptor beta chains from one sample, sequenced in a study of blood T cells in healthy people across ages. Using a J-beta primer mix together with a sample-barcoded 5' primer, a second PCR was run for about 7 to 12 cycles. Via MiXCR, TCRdb re-called the 5' RACE reads, giving one row per CDR3 protein. The data show 550,000 to 750,000 distinct CDR3 sequences, under 25% seen once. Material: blood. The receptors stem from a man between 65 and 80 years old in good health.

The CDR3 nucleotides read TGCAGCGTCCTAGCCCGGGAGGCTGTGGAGACCCAGTACTTC. Protein sequence: CSVLAREAVETQYF. This chain links TRBV29-1 with TRBJ2-5; 7 bases line up with TRBD2. Germline loops: CDR1 SQVTM, CDR2 ANQGSEA. This CDR3 spans 14 amino acids. Germline trimming cut 6 bases from V and 5 bases from J; bases unmatched to any gene: 12.

The table lists this clonotype with many counts. The rearrangement joins TRBV5-1 to TRBJ2-5; D not certain. The CDR3 has 12 residues. Germline lookup yields CDR1 SGHRS and CDR2 YFSETQ. The V and J ends lost 0 bases and 0 bases respectively, with 0 bases between them. The CDR3 sequence: CASSLDQETQYF. Written as DNA, the CDR3 is TGCGCCAGCAGCTTGGACCAAGAGACCCAGTACTTC. The complete variable domain, with remaining parts taken from reference TRBV5-1 and TRBJ2-5, reads KAGVTQTPRYLIKTRGQQVTLSCSPISGHRSVSWYQQTPGQGLQFLFEYFSETQRNKGNFPGRFSGRQFSNSRSEMNVSTLELGDSALYLCASSLDQETQYFGPGTRLLVL.

The chain employs TRBV6-5 and TRBJ2-2; TRBD2 is a possible D gene (6 bases). Germline V CDR1 and CDR2: MNHEY, SVGAGI. The CDR3 runs to 15 residues. V lost 4 bases to trimming and J lost 2 bases, with 11 bases between them. The CDR3 DNA is TGTGCCAGCAGTTTCAGCGGGTTAAACACCGGGGAGCTGTTTTTT. Amino acid sequence: CASSFSGLNTGELFF.

In this sample, this clonotype turned up a few times. The CDR3 sequence is CASLPWDGGYGYTF. The CDR3 bases are TGTGCCAGTCTTCCTTGGGACGGAGGTTATGGCTACACCTTC. The gene calls are TRBV2 and TRBJ1-2; TRBD1 might be the D (5 bases). V was trimmed by 9 bases and J by 5 bases, leaving 19 bases between them. The CDR3 loop spans 14 amino acids. Germline CDR1 and CDR2: SNHLY and FYNNEI.

The V gene is TRBV5-5, the J gene TRBJ2-5; maybe TRBD2 (6 bases). Near its end, the DNA agrees better with TRBJ2-7, so the J call may be wrong. Germline V lookup: CDR1 SGHKS, CDR2 YYEKEE (reference sequence). CDR3 length: 15 residues. The CDR3 coding sequence is TGTGCCAGCAGCTTCTCCGGCGGGACGGCCTACGAGCAGTACTTC. Translation gives CASSFSGGTAYEQYF.

This clonotype was recorded a few times. The chain has TRBV12-3 or TRBV12-4 and TRBJ1-2; perhaps TRBD1 as D (6 bases). This CDR3 has 11 amino acids. Trimming took off 8 bases at V and 7 bases at J, with 11 bases between the two ends. This CDR3 reads CASGAGVGYTF. The CDR3 DNA reads TGTGCCAGCGGGGCAGGGGTTGGCTACACCTTC.

This clonotype showed up just a few times. The junction and the germline gene differ at one end; a read error may be behind it. As DNA, the CDR3 is TGCAGCGGGGCTAGCCGCTCCCACAATGAGCAGTTCTTC. Translation gives CSGASRSHNEQFF. This rearrangement joins TRBV29-1 to TRBJ2-5; a possible D gene is TRBD2 (5 bases). The end of the DNA aligns better with TRBJ2-1, so the J call may be wrong. Germline CDR1 SQVTM, CDR2 ANQGSEA. The CDR3 covers 13 residues.

The sample holds a few counts of this clonotype. The chain combines TRBV20-1 with TRBJ2-2; 12 bases are a match to TRBD2. Trimming at V came to 5 bases and at J to 5 bases, leaving 3 bases not matched to a gene. The germline gives CDR1 DFQATT, CDR2 SNEGSKA (reference sequence). CDR3 size: 14 residues. CDR3 sequence reads: CSASSGRDTGELFF. DNA for the CDR3: TGCAGTGCTTCTAGCGGGAGGGATACCGGGGAGCTGTTTTTT.

The rearrangement links TRBV14 to TRBJ2-1; the D gene could be TRBD1 or TRBD2 (5 bases each). Germline V lookup: CDR1 SGHDN, CDR2 FVKESK. This CDR3 comprises 18 residues. V was pared by 3 bases and J by 0 bases, with 18 bases between. In DNA, the CDR3 is TGTGCCAGCAGCCAGGTGTTCGGGGACGAGAGCTCCTACAATGAGCAGTTCTTC. Translated: CASSQVFGDESSYNEQFF.

The rearrangement uses TRBV18 and TRBJ2-2; weak D call: TRBD2 (6 bases). The germline V gene encodes CDR1 KGHSH and CDR2 LQKENI. This CDR3 has 14 residues. The V end was cut by 0 bases, the J end by 6 bases, with 8 bases between. CDR3 nucleotide sequence: TGTGCCAGCTCACCACCCTCTAGCGCCGGGGAGCTGTTTTTT. Its protein product is CASSPPSSAGELFF.

V gene TRBV14 combines with J gene TRBJ2-1; D is undetermined. Matching the DNA end better, TRBJ2-5 makes the J call doubtful. Germline loops: CDR1 SGHDN, CDR2 FVKESK. The CDR3 extends over 16 amino acids. In nucleotides, the CDR3 is TGTGCCAGCAGCCAAGTAGGGCTAGGTCGGCAAGAGACCCAGTACTTC. It encodes CASSQVGLGRQETQYF.

The V call is TRBV7-9, the J call TRBJ2-7; 7 bases agree with TRBD1. J gave up 1 base and V 6 bases, and 6 bases lay outside the gene matches. The length of the CDR3 is 14 residues. In germline, CDR1 is SEHNR, CDR2 FQNEAQ (reference sequence). The CDR3 nucleotides read TGTGCCAGCAGTTTCGGGGACAGTTCCTACGAGCAGTACTTC. Translating it yields CASSFGDSSYEQYF.

This chain connects TRBV7-2 to TRBJ2-1, with D possibly being TRBD1 or TRBD2 (5 bases each). The CDR3 loop spans 13 amino acids. V lost 5 bases to trimming and J lost 7 bases, with 12 bases between them. The germline gives CDR1 SGHTA, CDR2 FQGNSA. CDR3 amino acids: CASSLIWGNEQFF. The DNA of the CDR3 is TGTGCCAGCAGCCTCATCTGGGGGAATGAGCAGTTCTTC. Based on the CDR3 plus reference TRBV7-2 and TRBJ2-1, the full variable domain is GAGVSQSPSNKVTEKGKDVELRCDPISGHTALYWYRQSLGQGLEFLIYFQGNSAPDKSGLPSDRFSAERTGGSVSTLTIQRTQQEDSAVYLCASSLIWGNEQFFGPGTRLTVL.

Details on this clonotype: Without the conserved terminal phenylalanine or tryptophan, this CDR3 likely stems from a read error. This chain uses TRBV29-1 with TRBJ2-1; tentative D call: TRBD2 (6 bases). Germline values: CDR1 SQVTM, CDR2 ANQGSEA. CDR3 length equals 14 residues. V dropped 7 bases and J dropped 5 bases, with 18 bases sitting between them. The CDR3 DNA follows: TGCAGCGGGGACCCCGGGACTCAAAACAATGAGCAGTTCCTC. Amino acids: CSGDPGTQNNEQFL.

V gene TRBV4-3 combines with J gene TRBJ2-7; D is ambiguous. CDR1 and CDR2 from the germline V gene are LGHNA and YSLEER. This CDR3 is 14 amino acids long. V was cut by 0 bases and J by 4 bases, with 10 bases left in between. CDR3 coding DNA: TGCGCCAGCAGCCAAGAACCCACGGCGTACGAGCAGTACTTC. This codes for CASSQEPTAYEQYF.

In its sample, this clonotype was seen a few times. The V and J genes are TRBV2 and TRBJ1-4; 8 positions agree with TRBD1. Germline V gene lookup returns CDR1 SNHLY and CDR2 FYNNEI. The CDR3 is made up of 15 amino acids. Trimming took 6 bases from V and 0 from J; bases not matched to a gene: 3. The CDR3 DNA is TGTGCCAGCAGACTACAGGGGGCAACTAATGAAAAACTGTTTTTT. Translation gives CASRLQGATNEKLFF. The whole variable domain, filled in from reference TRBV2 and TRBJ1-4, reads EPEVTQTPSHQVTQMGQEVILRCVPISNHLYFYWYRQILGQKVEFLVSFYNNEISEKSEIFDDQFSVERPDGSNFTLKIRSTKLEDSAMYFCASRLQGATNEKLFFGSGTQLSVL.

In this sample, this clonotype turned up a few times. The gene calls are TRBV6-5 and TRBJ2-5; TRBD1 is a possible D gene (5 bases). In germline, CDR1 is MNHEY, CDR2 SVGAGI. The CDR3 is 15 amino acids. V lost 6 bases and J 1 base, leaving 15 bases between the germline ends. The CDR3 loop reads CASSPIVDSQETQYF. The CDR3 DNA sequence: TGTGCCAGCAGCCCAATCGTTGACAGCCAAGAGACCCAGTACTTC.

The chain combines TRBV3-1 with TRBJ2-1; no firm D call. V dropped 4 bases and J dropped 2 bases, with 12 bases sitting between them. The CDR3 runs 15 residues. CDR1 is LGHDT and CDR2 is YNNKEL in the germline V gene (reference sequence). The CDR3 here is CASSLTVSPYNEQFF. The CDR3 nucleotides read TGTGCCAGCAGCCTGACGGTTAGCCCCTACAATGAGCAGTTCTTC.

This clonotype has only a few counts. The chain carries TRBV4-2 and TRBJ2-7; 11 bases map to TRBD2. This CDR3 contains 16 residues. Germline V lookup: CDR1 LGHNA, CDR2 YNFKEQ. The ends lost 1 base at V and 6 bases at J; junction bases unmatched: 8. The CDR3 loop reads CASSQAGTSGHLEQYF. The CDR3, as DNA: TGTGCCAGCAGCCAAGCCGGGACTAGCGGACACCTCGAGCAGTACTTC.